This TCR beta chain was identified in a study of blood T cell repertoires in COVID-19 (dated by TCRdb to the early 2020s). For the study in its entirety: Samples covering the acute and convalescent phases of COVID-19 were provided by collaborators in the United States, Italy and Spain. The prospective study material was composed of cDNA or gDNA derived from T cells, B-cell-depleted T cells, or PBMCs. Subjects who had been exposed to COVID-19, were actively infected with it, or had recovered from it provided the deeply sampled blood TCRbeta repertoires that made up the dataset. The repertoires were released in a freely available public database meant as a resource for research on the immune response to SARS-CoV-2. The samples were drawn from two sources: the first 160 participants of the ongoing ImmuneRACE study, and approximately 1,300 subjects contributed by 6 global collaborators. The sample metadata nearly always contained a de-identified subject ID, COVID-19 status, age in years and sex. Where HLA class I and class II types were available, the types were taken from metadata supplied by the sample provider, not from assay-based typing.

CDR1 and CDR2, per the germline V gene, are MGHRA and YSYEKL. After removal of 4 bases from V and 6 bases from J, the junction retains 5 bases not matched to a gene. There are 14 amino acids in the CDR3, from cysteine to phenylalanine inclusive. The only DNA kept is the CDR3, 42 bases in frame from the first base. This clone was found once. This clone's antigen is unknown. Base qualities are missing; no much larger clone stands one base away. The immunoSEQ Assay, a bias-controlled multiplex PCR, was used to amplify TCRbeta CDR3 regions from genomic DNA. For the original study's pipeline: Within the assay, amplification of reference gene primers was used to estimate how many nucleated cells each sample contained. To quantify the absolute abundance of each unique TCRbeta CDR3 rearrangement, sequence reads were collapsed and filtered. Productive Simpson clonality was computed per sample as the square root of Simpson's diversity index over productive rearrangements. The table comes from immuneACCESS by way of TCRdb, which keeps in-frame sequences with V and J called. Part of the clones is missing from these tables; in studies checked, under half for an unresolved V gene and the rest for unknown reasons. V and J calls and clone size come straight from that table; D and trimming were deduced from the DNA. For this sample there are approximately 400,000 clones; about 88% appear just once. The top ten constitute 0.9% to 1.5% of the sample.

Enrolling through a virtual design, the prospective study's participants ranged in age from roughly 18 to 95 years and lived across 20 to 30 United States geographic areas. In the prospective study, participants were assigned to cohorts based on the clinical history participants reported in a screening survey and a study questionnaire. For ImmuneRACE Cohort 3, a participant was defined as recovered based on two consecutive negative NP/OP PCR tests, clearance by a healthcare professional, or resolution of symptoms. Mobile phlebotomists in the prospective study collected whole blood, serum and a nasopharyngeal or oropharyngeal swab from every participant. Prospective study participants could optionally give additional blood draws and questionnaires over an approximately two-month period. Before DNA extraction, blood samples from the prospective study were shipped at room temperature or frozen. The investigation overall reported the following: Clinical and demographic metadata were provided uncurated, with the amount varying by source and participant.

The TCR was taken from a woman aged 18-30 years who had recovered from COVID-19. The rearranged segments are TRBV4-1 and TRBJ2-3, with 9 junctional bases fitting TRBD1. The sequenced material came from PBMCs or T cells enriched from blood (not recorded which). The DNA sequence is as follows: TGCGCCAGCAGCCCGACAGGGGGTGAGGATACGCAGTATTTT. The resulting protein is CASSPTGGEDTQYF.